The clone carrying this TCR beta chain was seen a handful of times. Its antigen is unknown. Germline V gives CDR1 ENHRY, CDR2 SYGVKD. V lost 0 bases to trimming and J lost 7 bases; unmatched junction nucleotides: 12. This CDR3 spans 17 amino acids. The CD4+ fraction was divided into a CD45RA+ naive subset and a CD45RA-negative memory subset. This record comes from a study of shared clonotypes between healthy human individuals. Study-level background: Each donor's CD8 memory used one plate, CD8 naive two, each CD4 subset three. Study-wide findings and caveats: Apart from blood, nothing was sampled; tissue repertoires likely differ.

Sequencing used immunoSEQ multiplex PCR; TCRdb keeps in-frame clones, though not all of them. The repertoire consists of over a million clones, with 96% occurring once and the leading ten covering roughly 1.1%. Sequencing was done on a sample of naive CD4+ T cells sorted from blood. Subset indicated: CD45RA+ positively selected. The TCR comes from a man under 40 in good health. J is TRBJ1-1 and V is TRBV10-3; 9 bases map to TRBD1. CDR3 amino acids: CAISESSKRTGDGEAFF. The CDR3 DNA is TGTGCCATCAGTGAGTCAAGTAAGAGGACAGGGGATGGTGAAGCTTTCTTT.